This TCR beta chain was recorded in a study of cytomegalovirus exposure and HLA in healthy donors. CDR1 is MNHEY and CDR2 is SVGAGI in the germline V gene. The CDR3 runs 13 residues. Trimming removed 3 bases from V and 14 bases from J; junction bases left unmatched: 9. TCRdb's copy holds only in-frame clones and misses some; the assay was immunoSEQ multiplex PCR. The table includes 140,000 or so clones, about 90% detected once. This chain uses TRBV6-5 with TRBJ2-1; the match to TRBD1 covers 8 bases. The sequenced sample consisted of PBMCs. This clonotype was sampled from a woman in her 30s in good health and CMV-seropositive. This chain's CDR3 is CASSYAKRDRKFF. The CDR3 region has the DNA TGTGCCAGCAGTTATGCTAAACGGGACAGGAAGTTCTTC.